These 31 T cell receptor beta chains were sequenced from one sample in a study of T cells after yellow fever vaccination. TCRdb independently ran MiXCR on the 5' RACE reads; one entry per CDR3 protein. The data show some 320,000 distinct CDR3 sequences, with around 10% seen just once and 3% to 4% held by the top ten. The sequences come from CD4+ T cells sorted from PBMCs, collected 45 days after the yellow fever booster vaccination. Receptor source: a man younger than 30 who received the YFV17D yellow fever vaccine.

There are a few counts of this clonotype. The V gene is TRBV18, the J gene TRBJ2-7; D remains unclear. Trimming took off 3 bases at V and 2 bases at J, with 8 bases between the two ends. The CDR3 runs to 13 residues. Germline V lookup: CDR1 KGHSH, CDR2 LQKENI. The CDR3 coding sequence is TGTGCCAGCTCACCCCCTAGACCCTACGAGCAGTACTTC. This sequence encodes CASSPPRPYEQYF.

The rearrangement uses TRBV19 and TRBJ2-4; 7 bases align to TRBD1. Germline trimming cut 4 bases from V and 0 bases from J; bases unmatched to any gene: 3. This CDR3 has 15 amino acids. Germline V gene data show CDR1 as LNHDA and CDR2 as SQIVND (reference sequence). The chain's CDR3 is CASSTGTAAKNIQYF. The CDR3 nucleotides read TGTGCCAGTAGTACAGGGACAGCAGCCAAAAACATTCAGTACTTC.

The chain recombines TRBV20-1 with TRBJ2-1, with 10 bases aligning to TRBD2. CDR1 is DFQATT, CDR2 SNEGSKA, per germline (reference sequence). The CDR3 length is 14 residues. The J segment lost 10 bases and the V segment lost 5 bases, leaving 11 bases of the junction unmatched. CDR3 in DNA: TGCAGTGCTCTCAGCGGGGGGGCGGGTAGAGAGCAGTTCTTC. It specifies CSALSGGAGREQFF.

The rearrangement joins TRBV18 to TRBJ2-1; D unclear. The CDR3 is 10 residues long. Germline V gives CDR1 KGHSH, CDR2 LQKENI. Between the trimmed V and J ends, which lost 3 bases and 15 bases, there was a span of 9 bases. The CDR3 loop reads CASSPPGPFF. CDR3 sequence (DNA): TGTGCCAGCTCACCCCCCGGGCCGTTCTTC.

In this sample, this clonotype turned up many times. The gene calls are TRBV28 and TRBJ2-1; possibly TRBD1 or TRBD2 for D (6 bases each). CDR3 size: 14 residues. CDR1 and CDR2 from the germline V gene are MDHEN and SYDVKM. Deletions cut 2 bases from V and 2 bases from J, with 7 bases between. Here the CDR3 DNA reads TGTGCCAGCAGTTTAGGGGGGCCCTACAATGAGCAGTTCTTC. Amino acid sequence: CASSLGGPYNEQFF.

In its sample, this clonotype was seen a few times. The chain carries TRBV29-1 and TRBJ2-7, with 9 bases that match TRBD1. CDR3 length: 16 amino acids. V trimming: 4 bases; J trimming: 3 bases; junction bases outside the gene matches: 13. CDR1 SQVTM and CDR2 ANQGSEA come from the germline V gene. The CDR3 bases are TGCAGCGTTGGTCTGGTCGGGACAGGGCTGGGCTACGAGCAGTACTTC. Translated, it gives CSVGLVGTGLGYEQYF.

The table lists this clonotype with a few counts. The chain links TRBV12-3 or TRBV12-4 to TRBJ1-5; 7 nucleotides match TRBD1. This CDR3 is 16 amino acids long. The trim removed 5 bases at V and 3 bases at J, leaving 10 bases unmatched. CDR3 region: CASSPGEGAVNQPQHF. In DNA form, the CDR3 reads TGTGCCAGCAGTCCGGGTGAGGGGGCGGTCAATCAGCCCCAGCATTTT.

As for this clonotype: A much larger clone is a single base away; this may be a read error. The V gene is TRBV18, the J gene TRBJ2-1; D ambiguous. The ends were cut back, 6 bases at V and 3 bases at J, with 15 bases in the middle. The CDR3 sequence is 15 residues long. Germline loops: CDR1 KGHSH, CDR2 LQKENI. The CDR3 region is CASSRRLDHYNEQFF. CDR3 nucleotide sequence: TGTGCCAGCTCGCGGCGTCTGGATCACTACAATGAGCAGTTCTTC. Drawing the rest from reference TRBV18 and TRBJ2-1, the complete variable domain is NAGVMQNPRHLVRRRGQEARLRCSPMKGHSHVYWYRQLPEEGLKFMVYLQKENIIDESGMPKERFSAEFPKEGPSILRIQQVVRGDSAAYFCASSRRLDHYNEQFFGPGTRLTVL.

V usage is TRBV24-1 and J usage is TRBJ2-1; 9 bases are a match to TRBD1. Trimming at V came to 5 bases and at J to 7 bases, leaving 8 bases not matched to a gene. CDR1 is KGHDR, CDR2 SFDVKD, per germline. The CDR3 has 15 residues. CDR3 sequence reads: CATSVPGTGLNEQFF. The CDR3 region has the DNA TGTGCCACCAGTGTCCCCGGGACAGGGCTTAATGAGCAGTTCTTC.

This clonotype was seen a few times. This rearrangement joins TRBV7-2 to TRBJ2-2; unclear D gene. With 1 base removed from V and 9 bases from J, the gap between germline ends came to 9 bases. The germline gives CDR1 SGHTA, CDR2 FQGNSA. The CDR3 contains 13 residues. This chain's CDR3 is CASSLGRFRELFF. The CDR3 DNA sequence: TGTGCCAGCAGCTTAGGACGTTTCAGGGAGCTGTTTTTT.

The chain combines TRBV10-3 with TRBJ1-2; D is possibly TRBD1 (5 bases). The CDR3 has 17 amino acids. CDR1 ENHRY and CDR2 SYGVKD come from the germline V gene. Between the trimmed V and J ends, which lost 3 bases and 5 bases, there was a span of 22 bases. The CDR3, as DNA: TGTGCCATCAGTGATCCGGGACTCCTGTCCCGTTGGTATGGCTACACCTTC. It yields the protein CAISDPGLLSRWYGYTF.

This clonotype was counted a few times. This CDR3 reads CASKYTGVGQETQYF. The CDR3 DNA follows: TGTGCCAGCAAATACACAGGGGTTGGGCAAGAGACCCAGTACTTC. The V and J genes are TRBV28 and TRBJ2-5; 7 bases match TRBD1. CDR3 length equals 15 residues. Looked up from germline, CDR1 is MDHEN and CDR2 is SYDVKM. Trimming at V came to 7 bases and at J to 2 bases, leaving 10 bases not matched to a gene.

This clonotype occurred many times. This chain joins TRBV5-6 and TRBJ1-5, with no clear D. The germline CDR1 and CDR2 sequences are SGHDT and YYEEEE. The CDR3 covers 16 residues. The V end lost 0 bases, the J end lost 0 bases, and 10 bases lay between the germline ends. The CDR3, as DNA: TGTGCCAGCAGCTTGGGACCCCCAAATAGCAATCAGCCCCAGCATTTT. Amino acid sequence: CASSLGPPNSNQPQHF.

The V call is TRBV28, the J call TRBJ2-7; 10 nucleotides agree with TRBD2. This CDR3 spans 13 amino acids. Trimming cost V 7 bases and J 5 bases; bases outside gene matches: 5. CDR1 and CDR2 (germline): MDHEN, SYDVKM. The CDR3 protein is CASTSGGAHEQYV. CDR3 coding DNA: TGTGCCAGCACCAGCGGGGGGGCCCACGAGCAGTACGTC.

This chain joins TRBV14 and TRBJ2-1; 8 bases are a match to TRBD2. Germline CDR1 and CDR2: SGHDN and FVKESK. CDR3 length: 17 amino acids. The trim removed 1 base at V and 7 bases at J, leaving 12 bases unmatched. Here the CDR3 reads CASSQGLSGGHRNEQFF. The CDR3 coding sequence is TGTGCCAGCAGCCAAGGGTTGAGCGGGGGCCACCGTAATGAGCAGTTCTTC.

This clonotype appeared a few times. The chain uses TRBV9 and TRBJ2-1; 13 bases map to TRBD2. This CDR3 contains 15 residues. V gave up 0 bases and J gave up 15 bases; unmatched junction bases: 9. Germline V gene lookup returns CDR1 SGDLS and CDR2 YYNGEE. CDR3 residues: CASSVAQGLAGSLFF. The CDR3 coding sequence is TGTGCCAGCAGCGTAGCCCAGGGACTAGCGGGGAGTTTGTTCTTC.

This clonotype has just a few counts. The CDR3 reads CASSFMAGGLYNSPLHF. The CDR3 DNA follows: TGTGCCAGCAGCTTCATGGCGGGGGGACTCTATAATTCACCCCTCCACTTT. The genes are TRBV7-9 and TRBJ1-6; tentative D call: TRBD1 (5 bases). Trimming shortened V by 3 bases and J by 3 bases, and 15 bases separated the two germline ends. Germline loops: CDR1 SEHNR, CDR2 FQNEAQ (reference sequence). This CDR3 has 17 residues.

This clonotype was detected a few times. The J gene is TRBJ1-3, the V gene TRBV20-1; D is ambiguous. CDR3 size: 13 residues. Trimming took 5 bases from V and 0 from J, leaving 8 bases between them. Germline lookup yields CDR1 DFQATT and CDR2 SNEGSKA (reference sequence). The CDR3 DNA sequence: TGCAGTGCTGGGCCGAACTCTGGAAACACCATATATTTT. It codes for CSAGPNSGNTIYF.

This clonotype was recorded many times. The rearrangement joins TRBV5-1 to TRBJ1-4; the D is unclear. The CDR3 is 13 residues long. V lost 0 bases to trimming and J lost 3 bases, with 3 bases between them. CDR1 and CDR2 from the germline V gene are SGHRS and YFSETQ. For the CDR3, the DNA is TGCGCCAGCAGCTTGGCTTCTAATGAAAAACTGTTTTTT. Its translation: CASSLASNEKLFF.

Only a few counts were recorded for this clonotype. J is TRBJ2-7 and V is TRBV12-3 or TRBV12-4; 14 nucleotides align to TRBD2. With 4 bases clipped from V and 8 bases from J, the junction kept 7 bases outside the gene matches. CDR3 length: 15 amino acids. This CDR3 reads CASSSSGLAGVQQYF. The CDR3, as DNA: TGTGCCAGCAGTTCCTCGGGACTAGCGGGGGTTCAGCAGTACTTC.

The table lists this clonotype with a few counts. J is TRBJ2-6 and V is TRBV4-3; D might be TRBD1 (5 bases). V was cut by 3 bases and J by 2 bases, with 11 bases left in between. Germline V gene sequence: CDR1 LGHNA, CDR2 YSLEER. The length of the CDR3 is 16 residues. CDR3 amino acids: CASSQEQVTGANVLTF. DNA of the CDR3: TGCGCCAGCAGCCAGGAACAGGTGACTGGGGCCAACGTCCTGACTTTC.

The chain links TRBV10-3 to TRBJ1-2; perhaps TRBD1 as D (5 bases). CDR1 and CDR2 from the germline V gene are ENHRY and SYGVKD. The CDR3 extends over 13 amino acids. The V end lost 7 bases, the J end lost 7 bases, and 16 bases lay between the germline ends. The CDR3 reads CAITGGGIGGYTF. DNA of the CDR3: TGTGCCATCACCGGCGGGGGGATTGGTGGCTACACCTTC.

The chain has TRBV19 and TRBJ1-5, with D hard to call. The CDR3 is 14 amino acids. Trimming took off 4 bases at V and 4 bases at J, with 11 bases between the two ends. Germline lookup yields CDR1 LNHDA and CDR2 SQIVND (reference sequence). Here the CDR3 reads CASSSTSANQPQHF. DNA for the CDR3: TGTGCCAGTAGTAGCACATCGGCTAATCAGCCCCAGCATTTT.

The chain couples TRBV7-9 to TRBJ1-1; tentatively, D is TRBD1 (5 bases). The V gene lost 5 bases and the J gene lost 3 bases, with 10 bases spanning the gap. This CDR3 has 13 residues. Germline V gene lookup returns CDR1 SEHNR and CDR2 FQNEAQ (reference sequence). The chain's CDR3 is CASSPLGDTEAFF. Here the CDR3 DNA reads TGTGCCAGCAGCCCTCTGGGGGACACTGAAGCTTTCTTT.

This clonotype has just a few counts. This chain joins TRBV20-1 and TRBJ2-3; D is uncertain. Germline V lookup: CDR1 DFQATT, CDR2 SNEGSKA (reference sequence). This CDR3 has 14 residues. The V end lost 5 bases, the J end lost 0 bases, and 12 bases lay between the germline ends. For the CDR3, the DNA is TGCAGTGCTCCCCTACAGACTAGCACAGATACGCAGTATTTT. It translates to CSAPLQTSTDTQYF.

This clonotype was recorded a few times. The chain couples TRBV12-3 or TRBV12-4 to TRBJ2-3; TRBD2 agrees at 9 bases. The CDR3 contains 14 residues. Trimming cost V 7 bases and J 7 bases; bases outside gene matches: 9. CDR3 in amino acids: CASTRRGGRYTQYF. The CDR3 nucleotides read TGTGCCAGCACCAGGCGGGGGGGCCGATATACGCAGTATTTT.

The CDR3 coding sequence is TGCGCCAGCAAAAGGACGTCGGGTTCACCCCTCCACTTT. Residues: CASKRTSGSPLHF. The chain has TRBV10-2 and TRBJ1-6; D uncertain. The germline gives CDR1 WSHSY, CDR2 SAAADI. The CDR3 covers 13 residues. Trimming removed 7 bases at V and 9 bases at J, with 13 bases between.

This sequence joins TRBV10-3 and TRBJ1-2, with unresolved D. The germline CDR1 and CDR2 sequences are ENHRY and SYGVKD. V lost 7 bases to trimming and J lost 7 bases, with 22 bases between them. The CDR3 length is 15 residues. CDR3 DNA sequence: TGTGCCATCATTTTAACAACCCGCGCGGATACTGGCTACACCTTC. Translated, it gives CAIILTTRADTGYTF.

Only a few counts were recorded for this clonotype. For the CDR3, the DNA is TGTGCCAGCAGCCCCAAGCCCCTAGCGGGGGGCCCCCCAGATACGCAGTATTTT. Translating gives CASSPKPLAGGPPDTQYF. The gene calls are TRBV6-2 or TRBV6-3 and TRBJ2-3; 11 nucleotides line up with TRBD2. This CDR3 region has 18 residues. Germline CDR1 is MNHEY and CDR2 is SVGEGT. J gave up 4 bases and V 6 bases, and 15 bases lay outside the gene matches.

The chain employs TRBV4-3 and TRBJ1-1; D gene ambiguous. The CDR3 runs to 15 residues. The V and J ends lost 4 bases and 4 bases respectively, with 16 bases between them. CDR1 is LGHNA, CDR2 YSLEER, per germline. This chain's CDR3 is CASSRILTEFTEAFF. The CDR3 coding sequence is TGCGCCAGCAGCCGAATACTCACAGAATTCACTGAAGCTTTCTTT.

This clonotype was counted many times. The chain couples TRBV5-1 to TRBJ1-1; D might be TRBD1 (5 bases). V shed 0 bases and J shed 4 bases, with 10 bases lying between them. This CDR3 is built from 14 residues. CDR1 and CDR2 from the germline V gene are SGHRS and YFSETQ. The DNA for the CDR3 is TGCGCCAGCAGCTTGGAGGCAGGGAGCACTGAAGCTTTCTTT. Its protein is CASSLEAGSTEAFF.